This TCR beta chain is drawn from a study of blood T cell repertoires in COVID-19. Study details: Both acute and convalescent COVID-19 samples were obtained from the United States, Italy and Spain. PBMCs, B-cell-depleted T cells, or T cells provided the cDNA or gDNA that made up the material.

As originally analysed: The assay estimated nucleated cells by amplifying reference gene primers. Produced via immunoSEQ multiplex PCR; TCRdb's table is partial and in-frame only. V, J and clone size are taken as reported in that table, and D and trimming were inferred from the DNA itself. The sample lists approximately 260,000 clones; approximately 80% were seen once. The germline CDR1 and CDR2 sequences are KGHSH and LQKENI. Trimming at V came to 3 bases and at J to 3 bases, leaving 3 bases not matched to a gene. CDR3 size: 14 residues. The sequenced sample consisted of peripheral blood. This receptor was identified in a woman older than 75 with active or convalescent COVID-19. J is TRBJ2-3 and V is TRBV18; 7 bases agree with TRBD1. The CDR3 DNA reads TGTGCCAGCTCACCGCAACAGGGGACAGATACGCAGTATTTT. It specifies CASSPQQGTDTQYF. The full variable domain, with the rest looked up from reference TRBV18 and TRBJ2-3, is NAGVMQNPRHLVRRRGQEARLRCSPMKGHSHVYWYRQLPEEGLKFMVYLQKENIIDESGMPKERFSAEFPKEGPSILRIQQVVRGDSAAYFCASSPQQGTDTQYFGPGTRLTVL.